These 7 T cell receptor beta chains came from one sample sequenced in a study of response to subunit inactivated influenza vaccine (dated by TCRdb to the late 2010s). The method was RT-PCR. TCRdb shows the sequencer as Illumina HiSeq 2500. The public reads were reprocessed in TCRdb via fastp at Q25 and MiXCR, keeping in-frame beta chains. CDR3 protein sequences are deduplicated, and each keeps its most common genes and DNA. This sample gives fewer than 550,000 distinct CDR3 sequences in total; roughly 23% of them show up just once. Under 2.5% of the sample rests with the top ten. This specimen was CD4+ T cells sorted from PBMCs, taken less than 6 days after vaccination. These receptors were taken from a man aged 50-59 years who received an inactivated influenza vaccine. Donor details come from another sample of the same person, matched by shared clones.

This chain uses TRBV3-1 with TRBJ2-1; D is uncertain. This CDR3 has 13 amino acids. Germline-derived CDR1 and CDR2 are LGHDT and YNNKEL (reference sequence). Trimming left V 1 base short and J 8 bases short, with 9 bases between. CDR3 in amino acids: CASSQGGLYEQFF. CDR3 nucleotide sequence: TGTGCCAGCAGCCAAGGTGGGTTGTATGAGCAGTTCTTC.

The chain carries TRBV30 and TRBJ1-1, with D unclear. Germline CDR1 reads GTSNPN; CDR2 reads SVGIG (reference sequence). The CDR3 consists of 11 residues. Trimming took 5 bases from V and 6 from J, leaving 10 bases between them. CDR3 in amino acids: CAWEGISEAFF. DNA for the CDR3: TGTGCCTGGGAGGGTATCTCTGAAGCTTTCTTT.

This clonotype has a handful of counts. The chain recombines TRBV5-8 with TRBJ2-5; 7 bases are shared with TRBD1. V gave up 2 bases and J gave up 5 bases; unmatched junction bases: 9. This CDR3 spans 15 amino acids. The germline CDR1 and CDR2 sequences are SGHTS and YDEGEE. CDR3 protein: CASSFKDRVGETQYF. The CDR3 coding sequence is TGTGCCAGCAGCTTTAAAGACAGGGTGGGCGAGACCCAGTACTTC.

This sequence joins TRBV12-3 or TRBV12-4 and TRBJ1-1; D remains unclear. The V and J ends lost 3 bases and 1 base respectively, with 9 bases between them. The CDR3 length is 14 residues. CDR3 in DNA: TGTGCCAGCAGTTTGTTACCCGGGAACACTGAAGCTTTCTTT. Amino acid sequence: CASSLLPGNTEAFF.

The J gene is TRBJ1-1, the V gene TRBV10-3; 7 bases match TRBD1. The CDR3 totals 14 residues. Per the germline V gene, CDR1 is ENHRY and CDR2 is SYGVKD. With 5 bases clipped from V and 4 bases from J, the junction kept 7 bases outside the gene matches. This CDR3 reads CAISPTSGGTEAFF. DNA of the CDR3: TGTGCCATCAGTCCTACGTCAGGGGGCACTGAAGCTTTCTTT.

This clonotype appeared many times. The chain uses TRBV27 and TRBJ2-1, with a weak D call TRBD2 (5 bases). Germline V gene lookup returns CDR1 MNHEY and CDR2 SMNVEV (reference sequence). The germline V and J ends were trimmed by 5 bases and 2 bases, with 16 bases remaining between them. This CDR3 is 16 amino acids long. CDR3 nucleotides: TGTGCCAGCAGTCCTCCTATCTGGAGGACCTACAATGAGCAGTTCTTC. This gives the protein CASSPPIWRTYNEQFF.

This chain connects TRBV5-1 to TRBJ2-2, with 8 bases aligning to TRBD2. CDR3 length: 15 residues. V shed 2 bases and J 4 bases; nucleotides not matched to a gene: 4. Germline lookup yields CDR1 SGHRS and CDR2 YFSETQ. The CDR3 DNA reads TGCGCCAGCAGCTTCGGGAGGGCGGCCACCGGGGAGCTGTTTTTT. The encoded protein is CASSFGRAATGELFF.